The 19 T cell receptor beta chains in this list originate from one sample, sequenced in a study of cytomegalovirus exposure and HLA in healthy donors. This PCR relied on a set of 60 Vbeta primers and 13 Jbeta primers. TCRdb's table, derived via immunoSEQ multiplex PCR, lists solely in-frame clones and lacks some. The listing contains some 130,000 clones. The specimen was PBMCs. Every receptor here comes from a man aged 18-30 years in good health and CMV-seronegative.

On this clone itself: One end of the junction varies from germline; a read error may be responsible. The rearrangement joins TRBV10-3 to TRBJ2-7; TRBD2 matches 14 bases. The CDR3 has 15 amino acids. Germline V gene data show CDR1 as ENHRY and CDR2 as SYGVKD. CDR3 amino acids: CAIAGTSGSSDEQYF. CDR3 DNA sequence: TGTGCCATCGCCGGGACTAGCGGGAGCTCCGACGAGCAGTACTTC.

This chain links TRBV28 with TRBJ1-1; no clear D gene. CDR1 and CDR2 from the germline V gene are MDHEN and SYDVKM. The CDR3 is 15 residues long. Trimming cost V 6 bases and J 5 bases, with 19 bases left between them. CDR3 nucleotide sequence: TGTGCCAGCAGCCCGACCGGGAGAACGCGGACTGAAGCTTTCTTT. Residues: CASSPTGRTRTEAFF.

The V gene is TRBV28, the J gene TRBJ2-7; 11 positions match TRBD1. Germline CDR1 reads MDHEN; CDR2 reads SYDVKM. Trimming at V came to 5 bases and at J to 7 bases, leaving 7 bases not matched to a gene. The CDR3 runs to 14 residues. The CDR3 DNA follows: TGTGCCAGCAGTGGACAGGGGGCGATGAGGGAGCAGTACTTC. Translating gives CASSGQGAMREQYF.

This chain joins TRBV5-1 and TRBJ2-5, with D tentatively TRBD2 (6 bases). The V gene's germline CDR1 is SGHRS and CDR2 YFSETQ. This CDR3 has 14 amino acids. V was pared by 0 bases and J by 2 bases, with 8 bases between. CDR3 bases: TGCGCCAGCAGCTTGGGACTAGGGCAAGAGACCCAGTACTTC. This sequence encodes CASSLGLGQETQYF. Based on the CDR3 plus reference TRBV5-1 and TRBJ2-5, the full variable domain is KAGVTQTPRYLIKTRGQQVTLSCSPISGHRSVSWYQQTPGQGLQFLFEYFSETQRNKGNFPGRFSGRQFSNSRSEMNVSTLELGDSALYLCASSLGLGQETQYFGPGTRLLVL.

CDR3 amino acids: CASSPDGRTNTHEQYF. The CDR3 bases are TGTGCCAGCTCACCAGACGGGAGGACTAATACTCACGAGCAGTACTTC. The rearrangement joins TRBV18 to TRBJ2-7; 7 bases fit TRBD2. Germline V CDR1 and CDR2: KGHSH, LQKENI. Losses at the gene ends were 2 bases for V and 5 bases for J; bases not matched to a gene: 12. The CDR3 is 16 amino acids.

The V call is TRBV7-6, the J call TRBJ2-3; 11 bases are a match to TRBD2. The CDR3 runs 15 residues. V shed 8 bases, J shed 6 bases, and the junction held 10 bases outside the gene matches. Germline assignment: CDR1 SGHVS and CDR2 FNYEAQ. The DNA of the CDR3 is TGTGCCAGCGGGGTATTACTAGCGGGAGACGATACGCAGTATTTT. This codes for CASGVLLAGDDTQYF. Looking up the rest from reference TRBV7-6 and TRBJ2-3 gives the full variable domain: GAGVSQSPRYKVTKRGQDVALRCDPISGHVSLYWYRQALGQGPEFLTYFNYEAQQDKSGLPNDRFSAERPEGSISTLTIQRTEQRDSAMYRCASGVLLAGDDTQYFGPGTRLTVL.

The chain employs TRBV19 and TRBJ2-7; TRBD1 matches at 8 bases. Unmatched junction bases numbered 6, after V lost 1 base and J lost 4 bases. This CDR3 has 15 residues. Germline lookup yields CDR1 LNHDA and CDR2 SQIVND (reference sequence). DNA for the CDR3: TGTGCCAGTAGTATAGCCGGACAGGGAGGATACGAGCAGTACTTC. It yields the protein CASSIAGQGGYEQYF.

The chain links TRBV11-2 to TRBJ1-1; no firm D call. The germline CDR1 and CDR2 sequences are SGHAT and FQNNGV. CDR3 length: 16 residues. V was trimmed by 4 bases and J by 1 base, leaving 16 bases between them. The CDR3 nucleotides read TGTGCCAGCAGCTCGTCTAGTCGTTCCGGGAACACTGAAGCTTTCTTT. It codes for CASSSSSRSGNTEAFF.

The rearrangement uses TRBV9 and TRBJ1-1; D ambiguous. Germline CDR1 and CDR2: SGDLS and YYNGEE. The V and J ends lost 2 bases and 0 bases respectively, with 5 bases between them. The CDR3 contains 13 residues. The CDR3 reads CASSVRLNTEAFF. In DNA, the CDR3 is TGTGCCAGCAGCGTGAGGTTGAACACTGAAGCTTTCTTT.

CDR3 bases: TGCGCCAGCAGCCAAGGGATAGCGGGGTCCCTCCAAGAGACCCAGTACTTC. This encodes CASSQGIAGSLQETQYF. The chain couples TRBV4-1 to TRBJ2-5; 8 nucleotides align to TRBD2. Germline V gene sequence: CDR1 MGHRA, CDR2 YSYEKL. V gave up 1 base and J gave up 1 base; unmatched junction bases: 8. The CDR3 length is 17 residues.

The chain recombines TRBV6-5 with TRBJ1-4, with TRBD1 matching over 10 bases. With 6 bases clipped from V and 4 bases from J, the junction kept 5 bases outside the gene matches. The CDR3 is made up of 15 amino acids. Per the germline V gene, CDR1 is MNHEY and CDR2 is SVGAGI. The CDR3: CASRGTGAGNEKLFF. DNA of the CDR3: TGTGCCAGCAGGGGGACAGGGGCTGGTAATGAAAAACTGTTTTTT.

The rearrangement uses TRBV5-1 and TRBJ1-5, with D possibly matching TRBD1 (6 bases). Germline V lookup: CDR1 SGHRS, CDR2 YFSETQ. With 5 bases removed from V and 1 base from J, the gap between germline ends came to 13 bases. This CDR3 spans 15 amino acids. The CDR3 nucleotides read TGCGCCAGCAGGGTCGGACAGAACAGCAATCAGCCCCAGCATTTT. Translation: CASRVGQNSNQPQHF.

The rearrangement links TRBV28 to TRBJ2-1; perhaps TRBD2 as D (6 bases). Germline assignment: CDR1 MDHEN and CDR2 SYDVKM. V was trimmed by 6 bases and J by 2 bases, leaving 8 bases between them. The CDR3 contains 13 residues. In DNA form, the CDR3 reads TGTGCCAGCAGGGGCGGGGCCTACAATGAGCAGTTCTTC. Translating it yields CASRGGAYNEQFF.

This chain uses TRBV4-3 with TRBJ1-4; no clear D gene. The CDR3 is 15 amino acids. Trimming stripped 4 bases from V and 0 bases from J, with 9 bases between. The V gene's germline CDR1 is LGHNA and CDR2 YSLEER. Written as DNA, the CDR3 is TGCGCCAGCAGCCGCCTCTATGCAACTAATGAAAAACTGTTTTTT. Residues: CASSRLYATNEKLFF.

J is TRBJ1-5 and V is TRBV6-4, with 12 nucleotides matching TRBD1. The CDR3 is 20 residues long. The germline V gene encodes CDR1 MRHNA and CDR2 SNTAGT. Trimming took 0 bases from V and 1 from J; bases not matched to a gene: 10. Written as DNA, the CDR3 is TGTGCCAGCAGTGACTCGACGGCGCGGGACAGGGGGCCGAGCAATCAGCCCCAGCATTTT. Its protein product is CASSDSTARDRGPSNQPQHF.

V gene TRBV5-6 combines with J gene TRBJ1-1, with 11 positions matching TRBD1. Germline V CDR1 and CDR2: SGHDT, YYEEEE. V shed 5 bases and J 3 bases; nucleotides not matched to a gene: 9. The CDR3 has 16 residues. The CDR3 loop reads CASRTPGQGVDTEAFF. CDR3 DNA: TGTGCCAGCAGGACCCCGGGACAGGGGGTGGACACTGAAGCTTTCTTT.

V usage is TRBV27 and J usage is TRBJ1-2, with TRBD1 matching 10 bases. The CDR3 totals 15 residues. CDR1 and CDR2 (germline): MNHEY, SMNVEV (reference sequence). Trimming at V came to 5 bases and at J to 8 bases, leaving 11 bases not matched to a gene. CDR3 in DNA: TGTGCCAGCAGTCCACCGGGACAGGGGCTGGAGGGCTACACCTTC. Its translation is CASSPPGQGLEGYTF.

J is TRBJ1-3 and V is TRBV7-8; 10 positions agree with TRBD1. Germline V gives CDR1 SGHVS, CDR2 FQNEAQ. The CDR3 loop spans 17 amino acids. J was trimmed by 8 bases and V by 0 bases; bases with no gene match: 10. The DNA of the CDR3 is TGTGCCAGCAGCTTAGCCCCCCCGGGACAGGGGACGGACACCATATATTTT. Translated: CASSLAPPGQGTDTIYF.

The gene calls are TRBV5-1 and TRBJ2-5, with D tentatively TRBD1 (5 bases). This CDR3 is 13 amino acids long. Per germline, CDR1 SGHRS and CDR2 YFSETQ. V lost 0 bases to trimming and J lost 2 bases, with 5 bases between them. This CDR3 is CASSLGQQETQYF. The CDR3 DNA reads TGCGCCAGCAGCTTGGGACAGCAAGAGACCCAGTACTTC.